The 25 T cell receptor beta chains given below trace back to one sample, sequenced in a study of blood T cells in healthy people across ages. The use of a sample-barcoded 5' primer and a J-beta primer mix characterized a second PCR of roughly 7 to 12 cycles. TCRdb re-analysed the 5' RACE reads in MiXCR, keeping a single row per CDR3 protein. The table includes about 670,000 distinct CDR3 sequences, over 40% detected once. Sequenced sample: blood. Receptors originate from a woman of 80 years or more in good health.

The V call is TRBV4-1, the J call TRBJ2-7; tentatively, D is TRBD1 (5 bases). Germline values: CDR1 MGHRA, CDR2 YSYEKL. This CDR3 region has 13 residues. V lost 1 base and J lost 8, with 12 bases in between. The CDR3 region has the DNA TGCGCCAGCAGCCAAGTAGGGGTCTTAAAGCAGTACTTC. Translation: CASSQVGVLKQYF.

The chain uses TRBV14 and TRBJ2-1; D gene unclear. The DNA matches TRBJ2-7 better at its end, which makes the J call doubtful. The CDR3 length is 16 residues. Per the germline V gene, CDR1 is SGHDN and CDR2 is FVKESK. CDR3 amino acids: CASSQVSSVSYNEQYF. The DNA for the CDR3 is TGTGCCAGCAGCCAAGTTTCATCGGTCTCCTACAATGAGCAGTACTTC.

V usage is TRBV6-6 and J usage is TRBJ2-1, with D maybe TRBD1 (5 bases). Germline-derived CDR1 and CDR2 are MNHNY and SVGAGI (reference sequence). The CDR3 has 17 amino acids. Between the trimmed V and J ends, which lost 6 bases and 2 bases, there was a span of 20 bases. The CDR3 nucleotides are TGTGCCAGCAGCTTCGCACCGTCAGGGTTTGCCTACAATGAGCAGTTCTTC. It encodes CASSFAPSGFAYNEQFF.

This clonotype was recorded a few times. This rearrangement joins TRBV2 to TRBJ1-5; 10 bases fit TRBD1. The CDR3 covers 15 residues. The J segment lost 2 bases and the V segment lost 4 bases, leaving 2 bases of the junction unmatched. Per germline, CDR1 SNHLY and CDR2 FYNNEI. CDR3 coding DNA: TGTGCCAGCAGTGCCGGGACAGGGGGCAATCAGCCCCAGCATTTT. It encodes CASSAGTGGNQPQHF. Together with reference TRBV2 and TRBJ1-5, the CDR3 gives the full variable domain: EPEVTQTPSHQVTQMGQEVILRCVPISNHLYFYWYRQILGQKVEFLVSFYNNEISEKSEIFDDQFSVERPDGSNFTLKIRSTKLEDSAMYFCASSAGTGGNQPQHFGDGTRLSIL.

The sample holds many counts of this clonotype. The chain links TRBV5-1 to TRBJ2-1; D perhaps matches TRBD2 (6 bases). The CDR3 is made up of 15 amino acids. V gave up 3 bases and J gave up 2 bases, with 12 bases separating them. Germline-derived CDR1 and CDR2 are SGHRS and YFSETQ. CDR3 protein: CASSWGDSTYNEQFF. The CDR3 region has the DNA TGCGCCAGCAGCTGGGGGGACTCTACCTACAATGAGCAGTTCTTC.

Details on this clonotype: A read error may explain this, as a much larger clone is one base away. CDR3 in amino acids: CASSLADSWDTGTQYF. The CDR3 DNA reads TGCGCCAGCAGCTTGGCGGACAGTTGGGACACAGGTACGCAGTATTTT. The rearrangement joins TRBV5-1 to TRBJ2-3, with D tentatively TRBD1 (6 bases). The CDR3 is 16 amino acids. Germline CDR1 and CDR2: SGHRS and YFSETQ.

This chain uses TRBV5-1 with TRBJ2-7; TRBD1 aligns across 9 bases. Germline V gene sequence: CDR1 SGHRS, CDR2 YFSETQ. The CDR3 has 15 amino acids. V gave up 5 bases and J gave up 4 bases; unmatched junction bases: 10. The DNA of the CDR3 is TGCGCCAGCAGGAACCTCCGGACAGGGGAATACGAGCAGTACTTC. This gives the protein CASRNLRTGEYEQYF.

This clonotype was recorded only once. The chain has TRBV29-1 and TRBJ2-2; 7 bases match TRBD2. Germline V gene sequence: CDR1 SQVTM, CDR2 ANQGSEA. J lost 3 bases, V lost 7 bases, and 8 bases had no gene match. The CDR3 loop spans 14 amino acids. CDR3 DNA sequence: TGCAGCGCCGGGTCCGGGGGGTACACCGGGGAGCTGTTTTTT. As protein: CSAGSGGYTGELFF.

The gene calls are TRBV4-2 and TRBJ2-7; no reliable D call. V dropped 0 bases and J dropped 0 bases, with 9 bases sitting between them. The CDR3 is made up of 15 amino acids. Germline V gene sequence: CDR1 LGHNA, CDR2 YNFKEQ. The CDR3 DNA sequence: TGTGCCAGCAGCCAAGAGTCACCGAGCTCCTACGAGCAGTACTTC. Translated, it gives CASSQESPSSYEQYF.

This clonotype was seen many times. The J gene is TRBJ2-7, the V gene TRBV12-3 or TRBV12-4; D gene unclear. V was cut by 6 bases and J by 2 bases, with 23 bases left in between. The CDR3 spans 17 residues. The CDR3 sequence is CASSRSLGRVFTYEQYF. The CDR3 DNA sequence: TGTGCCAGCAGCCGCAGCCTGGGCCGCGTATTTACCTACGAGCAGTACTTC.

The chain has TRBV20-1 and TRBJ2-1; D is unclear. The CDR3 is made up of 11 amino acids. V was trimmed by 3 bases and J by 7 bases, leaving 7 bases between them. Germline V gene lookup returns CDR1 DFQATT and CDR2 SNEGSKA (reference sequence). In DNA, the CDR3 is TGCAGTGCTAGCCCCGGAAATGAGCAGTTCTTC. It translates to CSASPGNEQFF.

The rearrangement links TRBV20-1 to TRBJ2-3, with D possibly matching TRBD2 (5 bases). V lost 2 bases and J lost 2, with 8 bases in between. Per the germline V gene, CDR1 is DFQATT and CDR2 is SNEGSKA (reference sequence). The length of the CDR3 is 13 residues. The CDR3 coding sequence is TGCAGTGCTAGAAGGAGGCTCACAGATACGCAGTATTTT. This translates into CSARRRLTDTQYF.

The CDR3 loop reads CASNPTGSNQPQHF. CDR3 DNA: TGTGCCAGCAACCCGACAGGGAGCAATCAGCCCCAGCATTTT. The chain couples TRBV6-1 to TRBJ1-5; 7 bases line up with TRBD1. Germline V gene sequence: CDR1 MNHNS, CDR2 SASEGT. With 7 bases clipped from V and 1 base from J, the junction kept 4 bases outside the gene matches. This CDR3 contains 14 residues.

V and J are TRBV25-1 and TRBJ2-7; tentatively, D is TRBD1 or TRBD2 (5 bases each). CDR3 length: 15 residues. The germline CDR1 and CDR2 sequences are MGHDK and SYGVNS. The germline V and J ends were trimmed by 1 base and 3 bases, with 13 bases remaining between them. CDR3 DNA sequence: TGTGCCAGCAGTGAATCTCGAGGGGTCGTCTACGAGCAGTACTTC. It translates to CASSESRGVVYEQYF.

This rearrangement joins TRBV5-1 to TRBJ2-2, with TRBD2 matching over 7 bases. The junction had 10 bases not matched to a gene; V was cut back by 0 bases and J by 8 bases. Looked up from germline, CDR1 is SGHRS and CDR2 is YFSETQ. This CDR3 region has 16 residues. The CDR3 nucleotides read TGCGCCAGCAGCTTGGTTCTGGGAGGGCCCTCGGGGGAGCTGTTTTTT. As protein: CASSLVLGGPSGELFF.

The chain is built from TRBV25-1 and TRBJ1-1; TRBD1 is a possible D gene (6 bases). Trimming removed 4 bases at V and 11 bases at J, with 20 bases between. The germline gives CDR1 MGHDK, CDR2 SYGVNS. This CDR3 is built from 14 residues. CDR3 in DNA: TGTGCCAGCAGTGCCGACTGGGGGGGCTTGGAGGCTTTCTTT. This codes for CASSADWGGLEAFF. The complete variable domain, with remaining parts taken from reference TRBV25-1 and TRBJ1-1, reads EADIYQTPRYLVIGTGKKITLECSQTMGHDKMYWYQQDPGMELHLIHYSYGVNSTEKGDLSSESTVSRIRTEHFPLTLESARPSHTSQYLCASSADWGGLEAFFGQGTRLTVV.

The CDR3: CASSLMGQGYEQYF. In nucleotides, the CDR3 is TGTGCCAGCAGTCTTATGGGACAGGGTTACGAGCAGTACTTC. J is TRBJ2-7 and V is TRBV2, with 9 positions matching TRBD1. Germline CDR1 is SNHLY and CDR2 is FYNNEI. The CDR3 length is 14 residues. Trimming at V came to 5 bases and at J to 4 bases, leaving 6 bases not matched to a gene.

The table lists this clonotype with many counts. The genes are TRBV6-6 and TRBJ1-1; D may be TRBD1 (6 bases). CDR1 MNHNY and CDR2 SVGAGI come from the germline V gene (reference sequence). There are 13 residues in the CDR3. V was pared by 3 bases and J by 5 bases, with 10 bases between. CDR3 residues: CASSYQGRTEAFF. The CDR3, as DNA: TGTGCCAGCAGTTATCAGGGGAGGACTGAAGCTTTCTTT.

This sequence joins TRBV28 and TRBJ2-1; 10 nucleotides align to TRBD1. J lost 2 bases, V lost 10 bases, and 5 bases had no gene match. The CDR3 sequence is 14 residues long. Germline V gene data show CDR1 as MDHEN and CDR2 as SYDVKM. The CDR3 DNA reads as TGTGCCACCAGCGGGACAGGGGCCTACAATGAGCAGTTCTTC. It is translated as CATSGTGAYNEQFF.

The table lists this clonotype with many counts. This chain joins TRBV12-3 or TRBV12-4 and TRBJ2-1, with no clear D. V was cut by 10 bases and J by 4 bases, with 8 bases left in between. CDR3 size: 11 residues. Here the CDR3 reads CATDRYNEQFF. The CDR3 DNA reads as TGTGCCACTGATAGGTACAATGAGCAGTTCTTC.

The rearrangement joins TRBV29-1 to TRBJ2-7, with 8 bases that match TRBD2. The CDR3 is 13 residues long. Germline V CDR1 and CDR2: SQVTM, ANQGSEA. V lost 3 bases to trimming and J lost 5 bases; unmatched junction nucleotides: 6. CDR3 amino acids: CSVDGTSLDEQYF. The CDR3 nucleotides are TGCAGCGTTGATGGGACTAGTCTCGACGAGCAGTACTTC.

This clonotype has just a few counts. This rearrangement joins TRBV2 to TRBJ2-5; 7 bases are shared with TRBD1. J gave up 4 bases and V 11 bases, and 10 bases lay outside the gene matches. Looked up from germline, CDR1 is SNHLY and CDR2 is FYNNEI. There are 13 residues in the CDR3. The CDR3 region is CASSEWDRETQYF. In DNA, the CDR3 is TGTGCCTCCTCAGAGTGGGACAGAGAGACCCAGTACTTC.

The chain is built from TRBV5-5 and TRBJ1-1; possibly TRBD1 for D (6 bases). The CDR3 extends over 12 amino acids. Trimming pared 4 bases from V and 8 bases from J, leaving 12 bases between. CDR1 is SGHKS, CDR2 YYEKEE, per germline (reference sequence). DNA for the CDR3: TGTGCCAGCAGCCGCGAGCAGGGGGAAGCTTTCTTT. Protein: CASSREQGEAFF.

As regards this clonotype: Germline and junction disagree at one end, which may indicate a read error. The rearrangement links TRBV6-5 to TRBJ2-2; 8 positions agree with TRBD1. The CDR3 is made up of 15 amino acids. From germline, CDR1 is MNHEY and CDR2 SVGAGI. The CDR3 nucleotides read TGTGCCAGCAGTTATGGTGACAGGGGTCTCGGGGTGCTGTTTTTT. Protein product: CASSYGDRGLGVLFF.

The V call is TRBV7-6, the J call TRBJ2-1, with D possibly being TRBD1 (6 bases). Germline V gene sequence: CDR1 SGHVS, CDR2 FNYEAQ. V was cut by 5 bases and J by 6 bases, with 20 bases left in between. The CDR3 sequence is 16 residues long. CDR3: CASSPPGIQGFNEQFF. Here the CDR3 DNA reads TGTGCCAGCAGCCCACCCGGTATACAGGGCTTCAATGAGCAGTTCTTC.